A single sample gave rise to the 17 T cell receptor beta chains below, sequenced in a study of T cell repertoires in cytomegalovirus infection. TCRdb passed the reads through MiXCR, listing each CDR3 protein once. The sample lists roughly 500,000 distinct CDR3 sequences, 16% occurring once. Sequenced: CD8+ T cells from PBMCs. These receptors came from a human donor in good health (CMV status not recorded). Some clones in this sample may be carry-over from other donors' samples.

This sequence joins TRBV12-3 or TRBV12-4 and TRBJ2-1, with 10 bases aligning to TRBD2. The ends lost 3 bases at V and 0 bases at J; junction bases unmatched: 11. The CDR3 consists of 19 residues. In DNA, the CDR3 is TGTGCCAGCAGTTTTAGACGGACTAGCGGAGCTGGCTCCTACAATGAGCAGTTCTTC. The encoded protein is CASSFRRTSGAGSYNEQFF.

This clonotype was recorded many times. This CDR3 reads CASRTGDGYTF. CDR3 in DNA: TGTGCCAGCCGGACAGGGGATGGCTACACCTTC. The J gene is TRBJ1-2, the V gene TRBV7-2, with 9 bases aligning to TRBD1. There are 11 residues in the CDR3. Germline V gene data show CDR1 as SGHTA and CDR2 as FQGNSA. The J segment lost 6 bases and the V segment lost 8 bases, leaving 1 base of the junction unmatched.

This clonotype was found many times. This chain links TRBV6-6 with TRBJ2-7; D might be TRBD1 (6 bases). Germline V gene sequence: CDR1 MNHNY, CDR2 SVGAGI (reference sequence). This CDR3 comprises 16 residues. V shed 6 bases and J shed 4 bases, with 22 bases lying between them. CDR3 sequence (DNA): TGTGCCAGCAGCTCCCCTCAGGGGTTGGGTTGGTACGAGCAGTACTTC. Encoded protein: CASSSPQGLGWYEQYF.

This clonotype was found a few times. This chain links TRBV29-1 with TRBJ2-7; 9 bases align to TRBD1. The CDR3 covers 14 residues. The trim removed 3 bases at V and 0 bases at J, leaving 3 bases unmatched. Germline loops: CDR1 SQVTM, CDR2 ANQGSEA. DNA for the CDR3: TGCAGCGTTGAGAAACAGGGGGCCTCCTACGAGCAGTACTTC. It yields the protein CSVEKQGASYEQYF.

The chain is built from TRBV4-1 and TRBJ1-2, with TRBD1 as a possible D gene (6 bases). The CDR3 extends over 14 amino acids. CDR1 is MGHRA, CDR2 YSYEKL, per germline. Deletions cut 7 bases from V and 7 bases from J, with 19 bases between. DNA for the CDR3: TGCGCCAGCACCTCGAGCGGGGGCTCGATTGGCTACACCTTC. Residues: CASTSSGGSIGYTF.

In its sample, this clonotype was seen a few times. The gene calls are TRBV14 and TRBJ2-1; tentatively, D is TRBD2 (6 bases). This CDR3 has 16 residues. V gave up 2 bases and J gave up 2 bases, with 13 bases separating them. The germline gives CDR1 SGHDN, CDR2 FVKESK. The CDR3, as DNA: TGTGCCAGCAGCCAACCAGGACTACACCCCTACAATGAGCAGTTCTTC. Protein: CASSQPGLHPYNEQFF.

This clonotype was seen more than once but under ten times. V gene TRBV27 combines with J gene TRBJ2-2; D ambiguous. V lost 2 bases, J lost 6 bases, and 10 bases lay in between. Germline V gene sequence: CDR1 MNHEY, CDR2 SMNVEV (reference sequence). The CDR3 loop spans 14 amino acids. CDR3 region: CASSLPPRPGELFF. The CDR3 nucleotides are TGTGCCAGCAGTTTACCCCCACGACCCGGGGAGCTGTTTTTT.

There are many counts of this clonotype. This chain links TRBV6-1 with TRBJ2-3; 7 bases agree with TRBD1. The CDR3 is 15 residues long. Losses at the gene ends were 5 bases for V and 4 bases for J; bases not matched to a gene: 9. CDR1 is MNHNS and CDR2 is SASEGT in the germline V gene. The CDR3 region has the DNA TGTGCCAGCAGTCCATCGACAGGGTACGCAGATACGCAGTATTTT. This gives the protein CASSPSTGYADTQYF.

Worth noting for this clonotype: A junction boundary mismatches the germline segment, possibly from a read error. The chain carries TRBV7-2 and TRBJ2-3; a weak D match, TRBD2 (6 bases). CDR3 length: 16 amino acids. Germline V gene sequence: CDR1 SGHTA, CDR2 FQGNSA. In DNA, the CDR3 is TGTGCAAGCAGCTTGCCCGGGGGTTTCAGCACAGATACGACGTATTTT. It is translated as CASSLPGGFSTDTTYF.

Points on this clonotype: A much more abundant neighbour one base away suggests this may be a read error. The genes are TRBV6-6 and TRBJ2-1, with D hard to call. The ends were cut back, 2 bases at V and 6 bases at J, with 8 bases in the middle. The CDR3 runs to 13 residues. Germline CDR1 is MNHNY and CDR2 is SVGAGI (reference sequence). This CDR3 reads CASSYPAVNEQFF. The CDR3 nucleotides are TGTGCCAGCAGTTACCCGGCAGTCAATGAGCAGTTCTTC.

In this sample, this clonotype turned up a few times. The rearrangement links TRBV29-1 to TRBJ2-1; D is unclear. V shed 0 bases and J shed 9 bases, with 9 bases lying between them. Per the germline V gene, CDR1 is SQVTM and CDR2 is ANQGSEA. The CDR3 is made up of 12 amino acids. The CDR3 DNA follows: TGCAGCGTTGAAGATAGGCTGAGTGAGCAGTTCTTC. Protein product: CSVEDRLSEQFF.

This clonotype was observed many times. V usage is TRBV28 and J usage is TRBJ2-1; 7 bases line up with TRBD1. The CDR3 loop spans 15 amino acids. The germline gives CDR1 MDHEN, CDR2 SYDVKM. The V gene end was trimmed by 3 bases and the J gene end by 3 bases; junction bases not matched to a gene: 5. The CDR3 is CASSFGAGGYNEQFF. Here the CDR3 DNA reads TGTGCCAGCAGTTTCGGAGCAGGGGGCTACAATGAGCAGTTCTTC.

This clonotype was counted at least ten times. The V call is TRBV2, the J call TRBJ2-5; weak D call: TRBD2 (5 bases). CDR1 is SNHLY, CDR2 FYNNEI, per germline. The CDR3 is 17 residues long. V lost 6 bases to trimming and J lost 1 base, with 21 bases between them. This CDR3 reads CASSDTVDYWIQETQYF. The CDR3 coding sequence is TGTGCCAGCAGCGATACCGTCGACTACTGGATCCAAGAGACCCAGTACTTC.

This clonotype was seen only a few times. CDR3 residues: CASSFKGGGEAFF. The DNA of the CDR3 is TGTGCCAGCAGCTTCAAGGGAGGAGGTGAAGCTTTCTTT. The chain uses TRBV5-4 and TRBJ1-1; no reliable D call. In germline, CDR1 is SGHNT, CDR2 YYREEE (reference sequence). This CDR3 has 13 amino acids. V shed 2 bases and J shed 7 bases, with 12 bases lying between them.

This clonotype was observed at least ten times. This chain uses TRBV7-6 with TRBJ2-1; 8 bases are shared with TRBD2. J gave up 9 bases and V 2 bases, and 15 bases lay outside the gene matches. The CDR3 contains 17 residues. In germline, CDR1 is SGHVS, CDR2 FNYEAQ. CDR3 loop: CASSLSSGTRVLGEQFF. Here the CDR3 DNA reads TGTGCCAGCAGCTTATCCTCCGGGACTAGAGTCCTAGGTGAGCAGTTCTTC.

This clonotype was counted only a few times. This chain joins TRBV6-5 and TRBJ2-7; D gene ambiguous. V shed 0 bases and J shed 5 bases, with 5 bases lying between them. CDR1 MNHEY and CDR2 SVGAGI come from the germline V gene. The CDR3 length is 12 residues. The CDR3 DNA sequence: TGTGCCAGCAGTTACTCACCCGACGAGCAGTACTTC. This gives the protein CASSYSPDEQYF.

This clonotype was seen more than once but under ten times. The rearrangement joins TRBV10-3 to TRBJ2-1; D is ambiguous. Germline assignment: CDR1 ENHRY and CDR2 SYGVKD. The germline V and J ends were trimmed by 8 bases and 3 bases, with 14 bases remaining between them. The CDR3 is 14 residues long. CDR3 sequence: CAISSSGVYNEQFF. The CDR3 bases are TGTGCCATCTCCAGCTCAGGAGTCTACAATGAGCAGTTCTTC.